A single sample is the source of the 26 T cell receptor beta chains below, sequenced in a study of blood T cell repertoires in COVID-19. The repertoire was sequenced with immunoSEQ multiplex PCR; TCRdb's copy has only in-frame clones and lacks some. The table has 200,000 to 250,000 clones, 85% seen once. What was sequenced was peripheral blood. The receptor set was obtained from a middle-aged man who had recovered from COVID-19.

This clone was observed once. The chain combines TRBV6-5 with TRBJ2-1; a weak D match, TRBD1 (6 bases). CDR1 is MNHEY and CDR2 is SVGAGI in the germline V gene. Deletions cut 0 bases from V and 7 bases from J, with 13 bases between. The CDR3 contains 15 residues. This chain's CDR3 is CASSYSDVGGNEQFF. The CDR3 nucleotides are TGTGCCAGCAGTTACTCGGATGTAGGGGGAAATGAGCAGTTCTTC.

V is TRBV28 and J is TRBJ1-5; TRBD1 matches at 8 bases. V gave up 7 bases and J gave up 0 bases; unmatched junction bases: 11. This CDR3 has 17 residues. Germline CDR1 and CDR2: MDHEN and SYDVKM. The CDR3 region is CASMSGQGLYSNQPQHF. For the CDR3, the DNA is TGTGCCAGCATGTCAGGACAGGGCCTTTATAGCAATCAGCCCCAGCATTTT.

This clone was seen only once. The CDR3 DNA follows: TGTGCCAGCAGCATTGACAGGGCCTATGGCTACACCTTC. It encodes CASSIDRAYGYTF. V gene TRBV5-4 combines with J gene TRBJ1-2, with 7 bases matching TRBD1. The length of the CDR3 is 13 residues. The J segment lost 4 bases and the V segment lost 4 bases, leaving 4 bases of the junction unmatched. CDR1 is SGHNT and CDR2 is YYREEE in the germline V gene (reference sequence).

The J gene is TRBJ2-7, the V gene TRBV5-4; D is unresolved. The germline CDR1 and CDR2 sequences are SGHNT and YYREEE (reference sequence). This CDR3 region has 13 residues. V was pared by 0 bases and J by 5 bases, with 9 bases between. CDR3: CASSLGGPDEQYF. The CDR3 nucleotides read TGTGCCAGCAGCTTGGGTGGGCCCGACGAGCAGTACTTC.

The CDR3 DNA reads TGTGCCAGCAGACCGGAGGTAACAGATACGCAGTATTTT. This gives the protein CASRPEVTDTQYF. The chain links TRBV27 to TRBJ2-3; maybe TRBD2 (5 bases). V lost 6 bases and J 3 bases, leaving 10 bases between the germline ends. The CDR3 is 13 residues long. The germline CDR1 and CDR2 sequences are MNHEY and SMNVEV (reference sequence).

This clone was counted once. The V and J genes are TRBV5-8 and TRBJ1-5; 8 bases match TRBD1. The germline V gene encodes CDR1 SGHTS and CDR2 YDEGEE. The CDR3 runs to 17 residues. V lost 4 bases, J lost 7 bases, and 16 bases stayed unmatched. DNA for the CDR3: TGTGCCAGCAGCCTGACCCTGACCGGGACAGGTAAACAGCCCCAGCATTTT. Its protein product is CASSLTLTGTGKQPQHF.

This chain connects TRBV5-1 to TRBJ2-1; no firm D call. CDR1 and CDR2 from the germline V gene are SGHRS and YFSETQ. CDR3 size: 14 residues. Trimming stripped 5 bases from V and 1 base from J, with 10 bases between. The CDR3 sequence: CASRKTPSYNEQFF. The CDR3 nucleotides read TGCGCCAGCAGAAAGACACCTTCCTACAATGAGCAGTTCTTC.

The chain links TRBV5-4 to TRBJ2-5; 14 bases map to TRBD2. Germline-derived CDR1 and CDR2 are SGHNT and YYREEE (reference sequence). Unmatched junction bases numbered 9, after V lost 4 bases and J lost 7 bases. There are 16 residues in the CDR3. The CDR3 loop is CASSPGGTSGSGTQYF. DNA for the CDR3: TGTGCCAGCAGCCCGGGTGGGACTAGCGGGAGTGGGACCCAGTACTTC.

The chain uses TRBV27 and TRBJ1-2; 8 positions agree with TRBD1. After removal of 2 bases from V and 6 bases from J, the junction contained 8 bases not matched to a gene. The CDR3 is made up of 15 amino acids. Germline lookup yields CDR1 MNHEY and CDR2 SMNVEV (reference sequence). The CDR3 coding sequence is TGTGCCAGCAGTTTACGACAGGGGATGATCGATGGCTACACCTTC. This sequence encodes CASSLRQGMIDGYTF.

This rearrangement joins TRBV3-1 (or the pseudogene TRBV3-2) to TRBJ1-2; possibly TRBD1 for D (5 bases). This CDR3 contains 15 residues. Looked up from germline, CDR1 is LGHDT and CDR2 is YNNKEL (reference sequence). V gave up 2 bases and J gave up 4 bases, with 14 bases separating them. CDR3 sequence (DNA): TGTGCCAGCAGCCAACGGGGCGCGGGACCCTATGGCTACACCTTC. Translated, it gives CASSQRGAGPYGYTF.

CDR3: CASSPFGVSGNTIYF. The DNA for the CDR3 is TGTGCCAGCAGCCCTTTCGGGGTTAGTGGAAACACCATATATTTT. V is TRBV5-5 and J is TRBJ1-3; no clear D gene. The V end was cut by 4 bases, the J end by 3 bases, with 14 bases between. The CDR3 totals 15 residues. CDR1 and CDR2 (germline): SGHKS, YYEKEE (reference sequence).

A single count supports this clone. CDR3 sequence (DNA): TGCGCCAGCAGTGAGTCGCGGACAAAGTCCTACAATGAGCAGTTCTTC. Translated: CASSESRTKSYNEQFF. This chain joins TRBV10-1 and TRBJ2-1; maybe TRBD1 (5 bases). Germline CDR1 WNHNN, CDR2 SYGVQD (reference sequence). V was trimmed by 0 bases and J by 1 base, leaving 10 bases between them. The CDR3 has 16 residues.

This clone has only one observation. The gene calls are TRBV27 and TRBJ1-2, with TRBD1 identical over 10 bases. J was trimmed by 7 bases and V by 6 bases; bases with no gene match: 5. The CDR3 runs 13 residues. Germline V lookup: CDR1 MNHEY, CDR2 SMNVEV (reference sequence). The CDR3 region has the DNA TGTGCCAGCAGCCAGGGACAGGGGACTGGCTACACCTTC. Its protein product is CASSQGQGTGYTF.

This clone has a single count. J is TRBJ1-2 and V is TRBV28; 7 bases agree with TRBD1. V dropped 4 bases and J dropped 4; count of bases not matched to a gene: 12. The germline gives CDR1 MDHEN, CDR2 SYDVKM. The CDR3 is made up of 16 amino acids. In DNA, the CDR3 is TGTGCCAGCAGTTATGTCCGGCTTGACAGGGCCTATGGCTACACCTTC. Translated: CASSYVRLDRAYGYTF.

The table lists this clone with a count of one. The rearrangement uses TRBV6-5 and TRBJ1-1, with 7 bases lining up with TRBD1. The trim removed 5 bases at V and 4 bases at J, leaving 7 bases unmatched. CDR1 is MNHEY and CDR2 is SVGAGI in the germline V gene. This CDR3 has 14 amino acids. CDR3 DNA sequence: TGTGCCAGCAGTCTATCAGGGGGTCTCACTGAAGCTTTCTTT. Protein product: CASSLSGGLTEAFF.

J is TRBJ1-3 and V is TRBV6-5; TRBD1 matches 8 bases. The CDR3 sequence is 15 residues long. In germline, CDR1 is MNHEY, CDR2 SVGAGI. V trimming: 6 bases; J trimming: 1 base; junction bases outside the gene matches: 5. The CDR3 sequence: CASSPDRASGNTIYF. The CDR3 nucleotides read TGTGCCAGCAGCCCGGACAGGGCATCTGGAAACACCATATATTTT.

The V gene is TRBV27, the J gene TRBJ2-6; TRBD1 matches at 7 bases. V lost 5 bases, J lost 0 bases, and 10 bases stayed unmatched. The CDR3 has 18 amino acids. The germline V gene encodes CDR1 MNHEY and CDR2 SMNVEV (reference sequence). CDR3: CASSKRQGTHSGANVLTF. In nucleotides, the CDR3 is TGTGCCAGCAGTAAAAGACAGGGAACCCACTCTGGGGCCAACGTCCTGACTTTC.

In the case of this clone: This sample also contains other DNA sequences that code for the same CDR3. This chain joins TRBV11-2 and TRBJ1-2; the match to TRBD1 covers 8 bases. This CDR3 spans 14 amino acids. J was trimmed by 4 bases and V by 3 bases; bases with no gene match: 4. The germline gives CDR1 SGHAT, CDR2 FQNNGV. CDR3 region: CASSLQGAGYGYTF. In DNA form, the CDR3 reads TGTGCCAGCAGCTTGCAGGGGGCGGGCTATGGCTACACCTTC.

J is TRBJ2-7 and V is TRBV4-1, with TRBD1 matching 7 bases. The CDR3 length is 14 residues. CDR1 is MGHRA and CDR2 is YSYEKL in the germline V gene. J was trimmed by 5 bases and V by 1 base; bases with no gene match: 5. The CDR3 DNA reads as TGCGCCAGCAGCCAAGGACAGGGATTTGACGAGCAGTACTTC. It translates to CASSQGQGFDEQYF.

A single count supports this clone. For the CDR3, the DNA is TGCGCCAGCAGCTTAAGCTATACCGGGACTAGCGGGAGCGGGACCCAGTACTTC. Translating gives CASSLSYTGTSGSGTQYF. The chain links TRBV5-1 to TRBJ2-5; 14 nucleotides match TRBD2. The V and J ends lost 2 bases and 7 bases, in that order; junction bases with no gene match: 13. The germline CDR1 and CDR2 sequences are SGHRS and YFSETQ. The CDR3 is 18 residues long.

This chain joins TRBV4-1 and TRBJ1-6, with D hard to call. The CDR3 totals 17 residues. V dropped 0 bases and J dropped 6 bases, with 15 bases sitting between them. Germline CDR1 and CDR2: MGHRA and YSYEKL. The CDR3 nucleotides are TGCGCCAGCAGCCAAGATTTTGCGGGTAGGGTTAATTCACCCCTCCACTTT. This sequence encodes CASSQDFAGRVNSPLHF.

CDR3 nucleotides: TGCGCCAGTCAACAGGGCCCCAACACCGGGGAGCTGTTTTTT. Amino acid sequence: CASQQGPNTGELFF. The chain combines TRBV5-1 with TRBJ2-2; possible D gene TRBD1, 6 bases. Germline CDR1 is SGHRS and CDR2 is YFSETQ. The CDR3 runs 14 residues. V lost 8 bases and J lost 2, with 13 bases in between.

The chain is built from TRBV10-2 and TRBJ2-3; 8 positions match TRBD2. CDR1 WSHSY and CDR2 SAAADI come from the germline V gene. The CDR3 is 15 residues long. J gave up 9 bases and V 4 bases, and 12 bases lay outside the gene matches. The CDR3 DNA sequence: TGCGCCAGCAGTGCTACTAGCGGTTCCCGAGGCACGCAGTATTTT. Its translation: CASSATSGSRGTQYF.

This chain uses TRBV12-3 or TRBV12-4 with TRBJ2-7; maybe TRBD2 (6 bases). V dropped 7 bases and J dropped 5 bases, with 15 bases sitting between them. The CDR3 spans 13 residues. This chain's CDR3 is CASTRSGVHEQYF. In DNA, the CDR3 is TGTGCCAGCACCAGGTCGGGGGTCCACGAGCAGTACTTC.

The chain uses TRBV5-1 and TRBJ2-1; 9 bases are shared with TRBD2. The CDR3 runs to 15 residues. Germline CDR1 reads SGHRS; CDR2 reads YFSETQ. Trimming took 4 bases from V and 4 from J; bases not matched to a gene: 6. This chain's CDR3 is CASSTQREVYNEQFF. CDR3 sequence (DNA): TGCGCCAGCAGCACCCAGCGGGAGGTATACAATGAGCAGTTCTTC.

This sequence joins TRBV2 and TRBJ1-2; possible D gene TRBD1, 6 bases. The CDR3 length is 12 residues. V was pared by 6 bases and J by 7 bases, with 12 bases between. CDR1 and CDR2 from the germline V gene are SNHLY and FYNNEI. This CDR3 reads CASRSQGGGYTF. In nucleotides, the CDR3 is TGTGCCAGCAGGTCCCAAGGGGGTGGCTACACCTTC.